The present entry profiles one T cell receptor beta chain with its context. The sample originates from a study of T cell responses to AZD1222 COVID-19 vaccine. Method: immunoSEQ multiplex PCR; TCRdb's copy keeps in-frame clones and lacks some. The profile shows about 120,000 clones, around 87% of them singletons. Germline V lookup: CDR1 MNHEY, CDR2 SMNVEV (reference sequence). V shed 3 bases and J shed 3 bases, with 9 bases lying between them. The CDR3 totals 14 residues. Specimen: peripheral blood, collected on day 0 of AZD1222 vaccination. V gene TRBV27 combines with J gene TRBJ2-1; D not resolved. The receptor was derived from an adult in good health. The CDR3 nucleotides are TGTGCCAGCAGTTTGAGTCTGCTCTACAATGAGCAGTTCTTC. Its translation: CASSLSLLYNEQFF.